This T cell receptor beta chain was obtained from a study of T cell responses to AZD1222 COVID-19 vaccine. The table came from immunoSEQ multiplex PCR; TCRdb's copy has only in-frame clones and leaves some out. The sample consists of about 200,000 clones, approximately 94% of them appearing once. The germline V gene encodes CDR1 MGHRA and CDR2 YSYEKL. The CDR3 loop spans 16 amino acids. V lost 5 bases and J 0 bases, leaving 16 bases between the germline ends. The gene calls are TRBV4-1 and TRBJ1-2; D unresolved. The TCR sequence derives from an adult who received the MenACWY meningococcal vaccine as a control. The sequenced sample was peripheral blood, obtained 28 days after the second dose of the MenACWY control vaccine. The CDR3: CASSTNPRRPNYGYTF. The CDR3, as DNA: TGCGCCAGCAGCACCAATCCAAGGAGACCTAACTATGGCTACACCTTC.